This T cell receptor beta chain was captured by sequencing in a study of blood T cells in healthy people across ages (dated by TCRdb to the mid-2010s). Background on the whole study: Template switching captured roughly one uniquely barcoded TCR beta cDNA molecule per two T cells in model experiments. Age-related changes in TCR beta repertoire diversity were measured in the study by deep sequencing normalized with unique cDNA molecular identifiers. Four age groups were formed from the donors: young (average approximately 15 years), middle-aged (approximately 40), aged (about 68) and long-lived (around 80). To avoid experimental bias, donors of different ages were distributed randomly across sequencing lanes. Two additional independent replicas of 1 million unique cDNA reads from the same blood draw were analyzed for two donors (one aged 18 to 30 and one aged 80 or older).

The study at large found these results: Estimates of total diversity from one million sequenced T cells were regarded as lower bounds and underestimates. Bulk unsorted PBMC profiling prevented conclusive comparison of naive and antigen-experienced compartments. Donor CMV infection status was unknown, potentially confounding age-related changes in expanded clonotypes. Compared with the aged group, more naive CD4+ T cells, fewer expanded clones and increased TCR diversity were shown by the long-lived group, suggesting age selection. Observed TCR beta diversity correlated strongly with the percentage of naive T cells measured by flow cytometry. Observed TCR beta diversity per million T cells fell roughly linearly with age, and a significant reduction was already apparent by age around 39.

The donors were under 40 Caucasian individuals from Russia, aged roughly 6 to 90 years, who were systemically healthy. Ten milliliters of peripheral blood were collected from each donor into EDTA-treated Vacutainer tubes. Ficoll-Paque density-gradient centrifugation was used to isolate PBMCs, with at least 7 million obtained per sample. Total RNA was extracted from PBMCs with Trizol reagent, with at least 6 micrograms obtained per sample. For every donor, flow cytometry on a PBMC aliquot measured the percentage of naive CD45RAhigh/CD27high T cells. In this sample, this clonotype turned up many times. What this receptor recognizes is not known. The record has no base qualities; no much larger clone is one base away. Receptor amplification or capture employed 5' RACE. Sequencer: Illumina HiSeq 2500. A second roughly 7 to 12 cycle PCR used a sample-barcoded 5' primer and a J-beta primer mix. A unique molecular identifier was introduced onto each TCR beta cDNA molecule by a template-switch 5' adaptor carrying 12 random nucleotides. Each sample yielded at least 3 million CDR3-containing paired-end reads. The Mint cDNA synthesis kit, primed by a TRBC-specific oligonucleotide, was used to synthesize first-strand cDNA from all RNA. All cDNA was treated with uracil-DNA glycosylase and then went through a first 18-cycle PCR with the universal primers M1SS and BC2_uni_R. On the authors' methods: Each sample was normalized by randomly selecting 1 million high-quality reads, each carrying a distinct molecular identifier. Instead of being binned into consensus sequences, reads that shared molecular identifiers were thrown out. CDR3 identification, clonotype clustering and error correction used MiTCR with a Q25 quality threshold and the strictest error-elimination algorithm. A nonparametric unseen species model using Euler transformation provided a lower-bound estimate of total TCR beta diversity. TCRdb reprocessed the public reads (quality trimming at Q25 with fastp, clone calling with MiXCR) and kept in-frame beta chains. Rows matching on CDR3 protein sequence are summarized as one entry with the most common DNA and genes. The V and J calls here are based on TCRdb, not the publication. This sample is represented by more than 800,000 distinct CDR3 sequences; under 30% of them were singletons. Jointly, the top ten make up roughly 17% of the sample.

There are 12 amino acids in the CDR3, from cysteine to phenylalanine inclusive. The only DNA kept is the CDR3, 36 bases in frame from the first base. At the junction V is shortened by 7 bases and J by 6 bases, with 15 bases in between. From the germline V gene, CDR1 is SQVTM and CDR2 is ANQGSEA. The rearrangement joined TRBV29-1 to TRBJ1-2; the D gene remains uncertain. The sample comprised blood. This receptor was obtained from a woman of 80 years or more in good health. The nucleotides are TGCAGCGCTGCTCGAGGGCGGGATGGCTACACCTTC. Its protein product is CSAARGRDGYTF.